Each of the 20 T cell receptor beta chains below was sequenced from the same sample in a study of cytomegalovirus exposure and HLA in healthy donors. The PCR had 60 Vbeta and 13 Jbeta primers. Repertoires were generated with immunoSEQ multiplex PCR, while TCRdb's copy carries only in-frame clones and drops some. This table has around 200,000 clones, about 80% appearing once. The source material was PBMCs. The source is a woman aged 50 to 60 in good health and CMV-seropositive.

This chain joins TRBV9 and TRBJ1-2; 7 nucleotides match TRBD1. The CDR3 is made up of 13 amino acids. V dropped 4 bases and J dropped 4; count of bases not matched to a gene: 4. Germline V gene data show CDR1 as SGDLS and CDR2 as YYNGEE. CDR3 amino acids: CASSPGGLYGYTF. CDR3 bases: TGTGCCAGCAGCCCAGGGGGACTCTATGGCTACACCTTC. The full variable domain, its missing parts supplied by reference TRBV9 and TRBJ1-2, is DSGVTQTPKHLITATGQRVTLRCSPRSGDLSVYWYQQSLDQGLQFLIQYYNGEERAKGNILERFSAQQFPDLHSELNLSSLELGDSALYFCASSPGGLYGYTFGSGTRLTVV.

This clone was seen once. The CDR3 sequence is CASSHRDGAFNEQFF. DNA for the CDR3: TGTGCCAGCAGCCACAGGGATGGCGCCTTCAATGAGCAGTTCTTC. J is TRBJ2-1 and V is TRBV7-2; the D gene is possibly TRBD1 (6 bases). The CDR3 extends over 15 amino acids. Germline CDR1 reads SGHTA; CDR2 reads FQGNSA. The V end was cut by 5 bases, the J end by 6 bases, with 17 bases between.

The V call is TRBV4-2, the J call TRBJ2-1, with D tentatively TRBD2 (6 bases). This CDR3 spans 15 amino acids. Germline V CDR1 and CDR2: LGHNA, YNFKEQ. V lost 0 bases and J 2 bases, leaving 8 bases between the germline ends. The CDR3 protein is CASSQDSGAYNEQFF. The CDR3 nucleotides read TGTGCCAGCAGCCAAGACTCGGGGGCCTACAATGAGCAGTTCTTC.

The CDR3 bases are TGTGCCAGCACCGATAGCGGGGCCCGAGGGGAAAAACTGTTTTTT. This gives the protein CASTDSGARGEKLFF. The chain uses TRBV6-5 and TRBJ1-4, with a tentative D call TRBD1 (5 bases). There are 15 residues in the CDR3. Looked up from germline, CDR1 is MNHEY and CDR2 is SVGAGI. Trimming removed 7 bases from V and 8 bases from J, with 20 bases in between.

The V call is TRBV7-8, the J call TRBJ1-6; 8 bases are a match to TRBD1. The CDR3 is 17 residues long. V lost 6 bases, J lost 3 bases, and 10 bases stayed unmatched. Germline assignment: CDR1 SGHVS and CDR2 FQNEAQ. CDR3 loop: CASSTLTGTGYNSPLHF. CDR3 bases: TGTGCCAGCAGTACCTTGACCGGGACAGGCTATAATTCACCCCTCCACTTT.

The CDR3 sequence is CASSLYLPSGNTEAFF. CDR3 bases: TGCGCCAGCAGCCTCTATCTACCCTCGGGGAACACTGAAGCTTTCTTT. This chain uses TRBV4-1 with TRBJ1-1; D gene ambiguous. This CDR3 comprises 16 residues. The germline V gene encodes CDR1 MGHRA and CDR2 YSYEKL. The germline V and J ends were trimmed by 4 bases and 1 base, with 16 bases remaining between them.

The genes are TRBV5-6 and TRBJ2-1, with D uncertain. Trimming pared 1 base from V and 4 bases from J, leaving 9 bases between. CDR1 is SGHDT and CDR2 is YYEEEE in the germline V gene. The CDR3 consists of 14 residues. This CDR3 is CASSLSSGYNEQFF. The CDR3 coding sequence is TGTGCCAGCAGCTTGTCATCCGGTTACAATGAGCAGTTCTTC.

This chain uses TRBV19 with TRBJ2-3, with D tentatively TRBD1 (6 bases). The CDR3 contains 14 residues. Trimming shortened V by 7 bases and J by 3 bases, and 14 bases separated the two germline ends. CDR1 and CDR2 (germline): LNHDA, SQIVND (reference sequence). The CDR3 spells CASNKGVLTDTQYF. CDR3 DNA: TGTGCCAGTAATAAGGGGGTCTTGACAGATACGCAGTATTTT.

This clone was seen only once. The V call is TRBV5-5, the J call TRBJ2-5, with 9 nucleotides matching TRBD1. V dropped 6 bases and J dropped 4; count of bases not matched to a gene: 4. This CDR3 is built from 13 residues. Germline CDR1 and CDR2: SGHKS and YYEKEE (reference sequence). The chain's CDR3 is CASTHRGPETQYF. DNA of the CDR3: TGTGCCAGCACCCACAGGGGGCCAGAGACCCAGTACTTC.

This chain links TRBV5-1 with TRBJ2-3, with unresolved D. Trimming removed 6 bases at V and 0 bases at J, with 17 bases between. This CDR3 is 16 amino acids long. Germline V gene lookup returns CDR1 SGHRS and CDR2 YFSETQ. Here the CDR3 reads CASTSSWRISTDTQYF. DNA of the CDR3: TGCGCCAGCACCTCTTCATGGAGAATTAGCACAGATACGCAGTATTTT.

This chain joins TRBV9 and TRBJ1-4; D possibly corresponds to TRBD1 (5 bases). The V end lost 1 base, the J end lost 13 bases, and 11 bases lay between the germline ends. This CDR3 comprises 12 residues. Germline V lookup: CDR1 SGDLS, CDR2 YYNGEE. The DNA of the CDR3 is TGTGCCAGCAGCGTACCCGGGGGATCACTGTTTTTT. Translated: CASSVPGGSLFF.

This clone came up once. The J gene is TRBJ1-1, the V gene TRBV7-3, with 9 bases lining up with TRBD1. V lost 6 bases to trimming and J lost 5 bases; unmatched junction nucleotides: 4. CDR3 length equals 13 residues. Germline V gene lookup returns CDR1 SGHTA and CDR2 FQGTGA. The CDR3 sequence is CASRRQGVTEAFF. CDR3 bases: TGTGCCAGCAGGAGACAGGGGGTGACTGAAGCTTTCTTT.

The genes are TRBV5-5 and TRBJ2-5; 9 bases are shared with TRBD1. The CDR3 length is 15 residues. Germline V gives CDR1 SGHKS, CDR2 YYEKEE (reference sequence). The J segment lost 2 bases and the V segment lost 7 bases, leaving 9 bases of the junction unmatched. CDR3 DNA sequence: TGTGCCAGCTCTATTTCAGGGACAGGGCAAGAGACCCAGTACTTC. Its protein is CASSISGTGQETQYF. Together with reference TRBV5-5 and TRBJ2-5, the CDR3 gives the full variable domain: DAGVTQSPTHLIKTRGQQVTLRCSPISGHKSVSWYQQVLGQGPQFIFQYYEKEERGRGNFPDRFSARQFPNYSSELNVNALLLGDSALYLCASSISGTGQETQYFGPGTRLLVL.

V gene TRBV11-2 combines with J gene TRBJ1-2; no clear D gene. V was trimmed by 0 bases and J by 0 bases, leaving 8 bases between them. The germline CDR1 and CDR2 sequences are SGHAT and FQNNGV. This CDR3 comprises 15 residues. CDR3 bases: TGTGCCAGCAGCTTAGATCGGTCCCCTAACTATGGCTACACCTTC. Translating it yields CASSLDRSPNYGYTF. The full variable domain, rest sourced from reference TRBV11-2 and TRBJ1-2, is EAGVAQSPRYKIIEKRQSVAFWCNPISGHATLYWYQQILGQGPKLLIQFQNNGVVDDSQLPKDRFSAERLKGVDSTLKIQPAKLEDSAVYLCASSLDRSPNYGYTFGSGTRLTVV.

CDR3 sequence reads: CASRTGPNYGYTF. CDR3 coding DNA: TGTGCCAGCCGGACAGGACCTAACTATGGCTACACCTTC. V gene TRBV6-5 combines with J gene TRBJ1-2, with 7 bases that match TRBD1. The V gene's germline CDR1 is MNHEY and CDR2 SVGAGI. Trimming at V came to 8 bases and at J to 0 bases, leaving 3 bases not matched to a gene. CDR3 size: 13 residues.

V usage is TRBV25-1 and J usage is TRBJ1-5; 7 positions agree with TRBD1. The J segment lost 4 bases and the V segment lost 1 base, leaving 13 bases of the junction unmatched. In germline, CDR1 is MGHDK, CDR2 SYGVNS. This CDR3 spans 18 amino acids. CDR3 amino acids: CASSEFFLWAGGNQPQHF. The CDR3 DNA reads TGTGCCAGCAGTGAATTTTTTTTGTGGGCAGGGGGAAATCAGCCCCAGCATTTT.

Written as DNA, the CDR3 is TGTGCCAGCATCCGCAGGGGGAACACTGAAGCTTTCTTT. This codes for CASIRRGNTEAFF. The gene calls are TRBV6-5 and TRBJ1-1, with D perhaps matching TRBD1 (6 bases). The CDR3 loop spans 13 amino acids. The V gene's germline CDR1 is MNHEY and CDR2 SVGAGI. V was shortened by 7 bases and J by 1 base, with 10 bases between the two germline ends.

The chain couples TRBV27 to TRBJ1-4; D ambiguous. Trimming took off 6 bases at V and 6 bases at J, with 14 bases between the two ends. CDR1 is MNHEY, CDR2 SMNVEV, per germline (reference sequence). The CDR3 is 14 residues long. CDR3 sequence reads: CASRGSSSHEKLFF. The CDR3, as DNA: TGTGCCAGCAGGGGCTCCTCGAGCCATGAAAAACTGTTTTTT. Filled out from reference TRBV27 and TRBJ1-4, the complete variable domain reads EAQVTQNPRYLITVTGKKLTVTCSQNMNHEYMSWYRQDPGLGLRQIYYSMNVEVTDKGDVPEGYKVSRKEKRNFPLILESPSPNQTSLYFCASRGSSSHEKLFFGSGTQLSVL.

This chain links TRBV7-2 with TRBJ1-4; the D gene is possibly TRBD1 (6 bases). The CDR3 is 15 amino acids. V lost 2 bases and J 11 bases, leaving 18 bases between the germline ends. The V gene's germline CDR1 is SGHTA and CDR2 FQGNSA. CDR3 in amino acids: CASSLSSWGGGKLFF. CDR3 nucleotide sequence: TGTGCCAGCAGCTTAAGCAGCTGGGGGGGCGGGAAACTGTTTTTT.

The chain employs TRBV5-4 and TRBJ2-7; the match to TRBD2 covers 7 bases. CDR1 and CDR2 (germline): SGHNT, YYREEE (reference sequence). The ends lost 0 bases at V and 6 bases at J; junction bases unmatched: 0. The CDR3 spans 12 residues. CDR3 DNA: TGTGCCAGCAGCTTGGGCGGGGGCGAGCAGTACTTC. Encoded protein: CASSLGGGEQYF. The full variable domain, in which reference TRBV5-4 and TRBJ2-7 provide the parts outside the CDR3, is ETGVTQSPTHLIKTRGQQVTLRCSSQSGHNTVSWYQQALGQGPQFIFQYYREEENGRGNFPPRFSGLQFPNYSSELNVNALELDDSALYLCASSLGGGEQYFGPGTRLTVT.